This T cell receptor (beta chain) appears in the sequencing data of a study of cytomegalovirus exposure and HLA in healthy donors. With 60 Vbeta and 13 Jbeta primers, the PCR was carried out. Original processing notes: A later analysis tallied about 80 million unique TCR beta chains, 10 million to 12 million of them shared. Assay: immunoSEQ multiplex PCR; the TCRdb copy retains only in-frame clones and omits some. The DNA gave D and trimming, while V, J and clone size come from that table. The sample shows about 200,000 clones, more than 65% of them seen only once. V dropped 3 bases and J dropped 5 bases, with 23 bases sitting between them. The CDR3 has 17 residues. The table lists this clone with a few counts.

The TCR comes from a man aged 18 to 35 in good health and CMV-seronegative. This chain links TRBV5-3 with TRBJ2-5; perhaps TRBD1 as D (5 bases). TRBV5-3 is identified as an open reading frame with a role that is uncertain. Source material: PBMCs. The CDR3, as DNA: TGTGCCAGAAGCTCAACCCCAGGGCAGCTGGCGGATGAGACCCAGTACTTC. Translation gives CARSSTPGQLADETQYF.